The 25 T cell receptor beta chains listed next were all sequenced from one sample in a study of early T cells in non-severe SARS-CoV-2 infection. TCRdb fed the 5' RACE reads into MiXCR, producing one record per CDR3 protein. The repertoire has 50,000 to 60,000 distinct CDR3 sequences, approximately 10% of them found once; the top ten carry roughly 10%. Sequenced: whole blood. Receptors were obtained from an adult who was a healthcare worker with PCR-confirmed SARS-CoV-2 infection or an uninfected control (not recorded which).

This clonotype has only a few counts. The chain recombines TRBV12-3 or TRBV12-4 with TRBJ1-5; D is unclear. Between the trimmed V and J ends, which lost 3 bases and 4 bases, there was a span of 7 bases. This CDR3 comprises 13 residues. As DNA, the CDR3 is TGTGCCAGCAGTTTCGGTCGTAATCAGCCCCAGCATTTT. The encoded protein is CASSFGRNQPQHF.

The chain has TRBV6-4 and TRBJ2-1; TRBD2 agrees at 9 bases. Germline CDR1 and CDR2: MRHNA and SNTAGT. With V trimmed by 2 bases and J by 8 bases, 7 bases remained unmatched. The CDR3 totals 15 residues. The CDR3 loop is CASSDQAGGPYEQFF. CDR3 bases: TGTGCCAGCAGTGACCAAGCGGGGGGACCTTATGAGCAGTTCTTC.

The sample holds a few counts of this clonotype. The chain combines TRBV12-3 or TRBV12-4 with TRBJ2-7, with TRBD1 identical over 9 bases. There are 15 residues in the CDR3. V lost 5 bases to trimming and J lost 4 bases; unmatched junction nucleotides: 9. The CDR3 protein is CASSPSDRGGYEQYF. The CDR3 bases are TGTGCCAGCAGTCCCTCGGACAGGGGTGGATACGAGCAGTACTTC.

This clonotype was observed a handful of times. The chain has TRBV3-1 and TRBJ1-5; D unclear. V was pared by 4 bases and J by 8 bases, with 21 bases between. CDR1 is LGHDT, CDR2 YNNKEL, per germline (reference sequence). The CDR3 extends over 16 amino acids. The CDR3 coding sequence is TGTGCCAGCAGCCCCGGCCAGCTCACCAACCCAGAGCCCCAGCATTTT. This translates into CASSPGQLTNPEPQHF.

This clonotype was seen at least ten times. This sequence joins TRBV9 and TRBJ1-5; weak D call: TRBD1 (5 bases). The CDR3 is made up of 15 amino acids. The germline V gene has CDR1 SGDLS and CDR2 YYNGEE. With 4 bases removed from V and 0 bases from J, the gap between germline ends came to 11 bases. The CDR3 nucleotides read TGTGCCAGCAGCCCCGGGACGGTTAGCAATCAGCCCCAGCATTTT. It encodes CASSPGTVSNQPQHF.

V gene TRBV27 combines with J gene TRBJ1-1; 9 bases align to TRBD1. J gave up 5 bases and V 7 bases, and 8 bases lay outside the gene matches. Germline V gene sequence: CDR1 MNHEY, CDR2 SMNVEV (reference sequence). CDR3 length: 14 residues. CDR3 bases: TGTGCCAGCATCAGGGACAGGGACGGGACTGAAGCTTTCTTT. It encodes CASIRDRDGTEAFF.

There are many counts of this clonotype. The J gene is TRBJ1-2, the V gene TRBV30; TRBD1 aligns across 9 bases. CDR1 is GTSNPN and CDR2 is SVGIG in the germline V gene (reference sequence). V shed 5 bases, J shed 6 bases, and the junction held 10 bases outside the gene matches. There are 14 residues in the CDR3. CDR3 sequence (DNA): TGTGCCTGGGAACCGGGACAGGGCATCCATGGCTACACCTTC. Amino acid sequence: CAWEPGQGIHGYTF.

This clonotype was observed at least ten times. The chain employs TRBV20-1 and TRBJ2-2, with D possibly TRBD1 on 7 matching bases. The CDR3 totals 18 residues. Germline V gene lookup returns CDR1 DFQATT and CDR2 SNEGSKA (reference sequence). Deletions cut 0 bases from V and 3 bases from J, with 20 bases between. CDR3 residues: CSARDSGRTGWDTGELFF. Written as DNA, the CDR3 is TGCAGTGCTAGAGATTCGGGGAGGACAGGCTGGGACACCGGGGAGCTGTTTTTT.

The J gene is TRBJ2-3, the V gene TRBV5-5; the D gene could be TRBD1 or TRBD2 (5 bases each). Trimming removed 0 bases at V and 3 bases at J, with 14 bases between. This CDR3 is built from 16 residues. The germline V gene encodes CDR1 SGHKS and CDR2 YYEKEE (reference sequence). CDR3 nucleotides: TGTGCCAGCAGCTTGGAAGGCAGGGAGTCAACAGATACGCAGTATTTT. Translated: CASSLEGRESTDTQYF.

The chain carries TRBV7-3 and TRBJ2-1, with 9 bases lining up with TRBD2. Germline V gene data show CDR1 as SGHTA and CDR2 as FQGTGA. V trimming: 2 bases; J trimming: 8 bases; junction bases outside the gene matches: 7. The CDR3 loop spans 15 amino acids. The CDR3 DNA reads as TGTGCCAGCAGCTTAGGAGCGGGAGGAGGGTATGAGCAGTTCTTC. It encodes CASSLGAGGGYEQFF. The entire variable domain, with the rest obtained from reference TRBV7-3 and TRBJ2-1, is as follows: GAGVSQTPSNKVTEKGKYVELRCDPISGHTALYWYRQSLGQGPEFLIYFQGTGAADDSGLPNDRFFAVRPEGSVSTLKIQRTERGDSAVYLCASSLGAGGGYEQFFGPGTRLTVL.

Many counts were recorded for this clonotype. The chain links TRBV5-1 to TRBJ2-3; D unresolved. Trimming took 5 bases from V and 2 from J, leaving 15 bases between them. This CDR3 comprises 15 residues. Germline V CDR1 and CDR2: SGHRS, YFSETQ. CDR3 loop: CASSSVRISTDTQYF. The CDR3 nucleotides read TGCGCCAGCAGTTCAGTAAGGATTTCCACAGATACGCAGTATTTT.

In its sample, this clonotype was seen a few times. The chain combines TRBV6-2 or TRBV6-3 with TRBJ2-7; D remains ambiguous. Trimming removed 5 bases at V and 0 bases at J, with 11 bases between. This CDR3 has 14 residues. The germline gives CDR1 MNHEY, CDR2 SVGEGT. The CDR3 DNA follows: TGTGCCAGCAGTACCTCAAGCGTCTCCTACGAGCAGTACTTC. Translation: CASSTSSVSYEQYF.

The gene calls are TRBV20-1 and TRBJ1-1, with a tentative D call TRBD1 (6 bases). The CDR3 runs 17 residues. With 0 bases removed from V and 3 bases from J, the gap between germline ends came to 20 bases. CDR1 is DFQATT, CDR2 SNEGSKA, per germline (reference sequence). The CDR3 DNA reads TGCAGTGCTAGAGATTACGGGGGGCTTACATGGGACACTGAAGCTTTCTTT. Translated: CSARDYGGLTWDTEAFF.

This clonotype was counted a few times. The genes are TRBV11-2 and TRBJ2-7; no definite D call. V was pared by 5 bases and J by 7 bases, with 18 bases between. CDR1 and CDR2 from the germline V gene are SGHAT and FQNNGV. This CDR3 contains 14 residues. CDR3 region: CASSEPGPGLEQYF. The CDR3 DNA reads as TGTGCCAGCAGCGAACCCGGCCCCGGCCTTGAGCAGTACTTC.

The sample holds a few counts of this clonotype. The chain couples TRBV5-1 to TRBJ2-1, with 7 bases aligning to TRBD2. V was pared by 2 bases and J by 9 bases, with 14 bases of the junction left unmatched. The CDR3 runs 16 residues. Germline loops: CDR1 SGHRS, CDR2 YFSETQ. CDR3 sequence (DNA): TGCGCCAGCAGCTTTGCTAGCGGAGACCCTACAGGTGAGCAGTTCTTC. This sequence encodes CASSFASGDPTGEQFF. The variable domain in full, with the rest retrieved from reference TRBV5-1 and TRBJ2-1, is KAGVTQTPRYLIKTRGQQVTLSCSPISGHRSVSWYQQTPGQGLQFLFEYFSETQRNKGNFPGRFSGRQFSNSRSEMNVSTLELGDSALYLCASSFASGDPTGEQFFGPGTRLTVL.

This clonotype was detected a few times. The V and J genes are TRBV19 and TRBJ1-4; D call uncertain. This CDR3 region has 13 residues. Germline CDR1 LNHDA, CDR2 SQIVND (reference sequence). The V and J ends lost 1 base and 6 bases respectively, with 6 bases between them. This chain's CDR3 is CASSIGADEKLFF. CDR3 DNA sequence: TGTGCCAGTAGTATAGGTGCCGATGAAAAACTGTTTTTT.

V usage is TRBV7-2 and J usage is TRBJ2-7; no clear D. This CDR3 is built from 13 residues. Trimming shortened V by 3 bases and J by 3 bases, and 9 bases separated the two germline ends. Germline CDR1 and CDR2: SGHTA and FQGNSA. As DNA, the CDR3 is TGTGCCAGCAGCTTCCGCCACAGCTACGAGCAGTACTTC. Its translation: CASSFRHSYEQYF.

In its sample, this clonotype was seen many times. J is TRBJ2-1 and V is TRBV27; TRBD2 agrees at 9 bases. CDR1 is MNHEY, CDR2 SMNVEV, per germline (reference sequence). The V segment lost 2 bases and the J segment 6 bases; nucleotides outside the gene matches: 5. The CDR3 runs 15 residues. Here the CDR3 reads CASSLRLADTNEQFF. The CDR3 DNA is TGTGCCAGCAGTTTACGACTAGCGGACACCAATGAGCAGTTCTTC.

This clonotype came up many times. V and J are TRBV11-2 and TRBJ2-1, with a weak D call TRBD1 (6 bases). The CDR3 has 15 residues. Germline V lookup: CDR1 SGHAT, CDR2 FQNNGV. The V end was cut by 7 bases, the J end by 2 bases, with 15 bases between. The CDR3 reads CASTTTGTTYNEQFF. The CDR3 nucleotides are TGTGCCAGCACCACCACAGGGACCACCTACAATGAGCAGTTCTTC.

This clonotype was recorded many times. The chain combines TRBV6-6 with TRBJ1-4; 7 nucleotides line up with TRBD1. The CDR3 has 17 residues. Germline-derived CDR1 and CDR2 are MNHNY and SVGAGI (reference sequence). J gave up 7 bases and V 0 bases, and 11 bases lay outside the gene matches. CDR3 nucleotides: TGTGCCAGCAGTTACTCGATGTCTGACCCAGGGGGTGAAAAACTGTTTTTT. Its translation is CASSYSMSDPGGEKLFF.

CDR3 in DNA: TGCGCCAGCAGCCCCGGGACTAGCGGGTACGAGCAGTACTTC. This translates into CASSPGTSGYEQYF. V gene TRBV5-1 combines with J gene TRBJ2-7; 12 bases match TRBD2. After removal of 4 bases from V and 4 bases from J, the junction contained 3 bases not matched to a gene. This CDR3 is 14 amino acids long. The V gene's germline CDR1 is SGHRS and CDR2 YFSETQ.

This clonotype was seen a handful of times. This rearrangement joins TRBV7-3 to TRBJ1-1, with D possibly matching TRBD1 (6 bases). The CDR3 spans 14 residues. Germline V lookup: CDR1 SGHTA, CDR2 FQGTGA. Trimming left V 2 bases short and J 1 base short, with 8 bases between. CDR3 region: CASSLGQTNTEAFF. The CDR3 DNA is TGTGCCAGCAGCTTAGGACAGACGAACACTGAAGCTTTCTTT.

This chain uses TRBV6-5 with TRBJ2-1, with unresolved D. The CDR3 runs 15 residues. Germline V gene sequence: CDR1 MNHEY, CDR2 SVGAGI. V shed 7 bases and J shed 5 bases, with 18 bases lying between them. DNA for the CDR3: TGTGCCAGCACTCCCACGGGTTCAGGAAACAATGAGCAGTTCTTC. It encodes CASTPTGSGNNEQFF.

A few counts support this clonotype. This chain links TRBV2 with TRBJ2-1, with D possibly being TRBD2 (6 bases). The V gene's germline CDR1 is SNHLY and CDR2 FYNNEI. V was pared by 8 bases and J by 7 bases, with 6 bases between. This CDR3 has 10 amino acids. CDR3 in amino acids: CASGGNEQFF. In DNA form, the CDR3 reads TGTGCCAGCGGGGGGAATGAGCAGTTCTTC.

This clonotype was seen a handful of times. The junction shows a germline mismatch at one end, possibly a read error. The CDR3 DNA sequence: TGTGCTAGCAGCCACCGGACAGGTCACGAGCAGTACTTC. Residues: CASSHRTGHEQYF. The V gene is TRBV7-7, the J gene TRBJ2-7, with 7 bases identical to TRBD1. CDR1 SSHAT and CDR2 FNYEAQ come from the germline V gene (reference sequence). The length of the CDR3 is 13 residues.